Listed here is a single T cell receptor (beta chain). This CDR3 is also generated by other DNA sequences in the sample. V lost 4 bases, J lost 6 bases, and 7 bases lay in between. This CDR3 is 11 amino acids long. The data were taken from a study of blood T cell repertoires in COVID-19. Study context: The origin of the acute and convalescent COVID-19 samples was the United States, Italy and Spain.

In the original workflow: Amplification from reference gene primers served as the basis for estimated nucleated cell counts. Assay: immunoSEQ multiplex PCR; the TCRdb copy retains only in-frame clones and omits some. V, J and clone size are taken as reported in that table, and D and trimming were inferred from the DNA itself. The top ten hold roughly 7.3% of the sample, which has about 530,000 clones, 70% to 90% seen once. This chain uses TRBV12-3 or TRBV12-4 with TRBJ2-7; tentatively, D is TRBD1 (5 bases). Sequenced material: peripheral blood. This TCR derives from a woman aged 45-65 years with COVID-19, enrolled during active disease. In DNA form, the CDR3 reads TGTGCCAGCAGTTCTAGGGGCGAGCAGTACTTC. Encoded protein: CASSSRGEQYF.